This TCR beta chain was retrieved from a study of CD8+ T cells in alopecia areata. Following extraction, RNA underwent reverse transcription to cDNA, which served as the sequencing template. Sequencing used immunoSEQ multiplex PCR; TCRdb keeps in-frame clones, though not all of them. The table shows about 130,000 clones, with over 50% occurring only once. This clone showed up just a few times. With 9 bases removed from V and 2 bases from J, the gap between germline ends came to 14 bases. The CDR3 totals 15 residues. The germline gives CDR1 LNHDA, CDR2 SQIVND (reference sequence). This TCR came from a human donor with alopecia areata. Sample: CD4+ T cells sorted from blood, taken at week 0. This chain joins TRBV19 and TRBJ2-6, with D possibly being TRBD1 (6 bases). CDR3 protein: CASQAGAAGANVLTF. Written as DNA, the CDR3 is TGTGCCAGCCAAGCAGGGGCTGCTGGGGCCAACGTCCTGACTTTC.